A selection of T cell receptor beta chains follows, all from one sample in a study of tumor-infiltrating lymphocytes in oesophageal squamous cell carcinoma. TCRdb used MiXCR to reprocess the PCR reads, holding one entry per CDR3 protein. The data hold about 12,000 distinct CDR3 sequences, with about 52% observed a single time. Sequenced material: esophageal tumor tissue. The receptors derive from a female donor with esophageal squamous cell carcinoma. Each CDR3 is given without its conserved first and last residue.

v_gene	j_gene	CDR3aa
TRBV19	TRBJ2-4	ASSRSPAKNIQY
TRBV7-6	-	ASSLARADEQY
TRBV28	TRBJ2-1	ASRTGTSEQF
TRBV7-3	TRBJ2-6	ASSPQTGAGANVLT
TRBV7-6	TRBJ2-3	ASSSRRLAGAPGVDTQY
TRBV11-2	TRBJ1-6	ASSPRDGSPLH
TRBV6-5	TRBJ1-2	ASSAQGGKYGYN
TRBV7-3	TRBJ2-1	ASSRTSGGAYNEQF
TRBV7-2	TRBJ1-1	ASNYRGVNTEAF
TRBV7-2	TRBJ2-3	ASSSQPFRTQY
TRBV11-2	TRBJ1-3	ASSSGSGNTIY
TRBV11-1	TRBJ2-7	ASSLGSYSSYNEQY
TRBV7-2	TRBJ2-1	ASSLDSLARPYNEQF
TRBV7-6	TRBJ2-2	ASSLMSNTGELF